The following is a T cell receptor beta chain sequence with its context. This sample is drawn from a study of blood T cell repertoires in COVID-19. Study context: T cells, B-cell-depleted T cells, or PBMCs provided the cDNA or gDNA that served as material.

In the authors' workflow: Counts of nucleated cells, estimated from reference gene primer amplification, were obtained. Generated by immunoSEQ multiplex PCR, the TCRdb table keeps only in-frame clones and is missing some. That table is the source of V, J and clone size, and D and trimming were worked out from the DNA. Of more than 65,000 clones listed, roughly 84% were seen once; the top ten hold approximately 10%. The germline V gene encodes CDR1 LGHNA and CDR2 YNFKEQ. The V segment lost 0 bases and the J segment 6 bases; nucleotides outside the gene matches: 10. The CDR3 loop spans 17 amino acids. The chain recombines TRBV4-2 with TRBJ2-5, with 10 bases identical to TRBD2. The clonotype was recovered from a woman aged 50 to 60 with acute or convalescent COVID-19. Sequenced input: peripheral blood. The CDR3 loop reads CASSQEGGLAGVQTQYF. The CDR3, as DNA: TGTGCCAGCAGCCAAGAAGGGGGTCTAGCGGGGGTACAGACCCAGTACTTC.